At least ten counts were recorded for the clone carrying this T cell receptor (beta chain). What it binds is unknown. The sample originates from a study of neurological immune-mediated disorders. Study conclusions and caveats: None of the CDR3 amino acid sequences of expanded clones were shared across subjects, and this suggested private repertoires in all groups. Among 34 multiple sclerosis patients, 18 had repertoires that phylogenetic grouping placed in one related-CDR3 cluster, a possible signature.

5'RACE generated cDNA with 10-nucleotide random UMIs. TCRdb reprocessed the 5' RACE reads with MiXCR, giving one entry per CDR3 protein. The data contain 95,000 to 150,000 distinct CDR3 sequences, roughly 3.4% of them singletons. Deletions cut 6 bases from V and 2 bases from J, with 12 bases between. Looked up from germline, CDR1 is SNHLY and CDR2 is FYNNEI. The CDR3 runs to 14 residues. The sequence derives from a woman under 40 with multiple sclerosis. The sample taken for sequencing was PBMCs. The V gene is TRBV2, the J gene TRBJ2-3, with D possibly matching TRBD2 (6 bases). The CDR3 DNA follows: TGTGCCAGCAGCTCCGGGACTTACACAGATACGCAGTATTTT. This encodes CASSSGTYTDTQYF.